This entry lists 3 T cell receptor beta chains sequenced from one sample in a study of cytomegalovirus exposure and HLA in healthy donors. Clones were read by immunoSEQ multiplex PCR, and TCRdb kept only the in-frame ones, dropping some. The sample includes 280,000 or so clones, roughly 90% of them seen just once. The sequenced sample consisted of PBMCs. Receptor source: a woman aged 18-29 years in good health and CMV-seronegative.

The V and J genes are TRBV27 and TRBJ1-1, with a tentative D call TRBD1 (5 bases). This CDR3 is 14 amino acids long. V gave up 6 bases and J gave up 6 bases, with 17 bases separating them. Germline CDR1 MNHEY, CDR2 SMNVEV (reference sequence). CDR3 nucleotides: TGTGCCAGCAGAGCGGTCGGGGGGGGAGCTGAAGCTTTCTTT. It yields the protein CASRAVGGGAEAFF.

The chain links TRBV4-3 to TRBJ2-1, with 7 positions matching TRBD2. This CDR3 has 15 amino acids. V dropped 4 bases and J dropped 4; count of bases not matched to a gene: 7. CDR1 and CDR2 from the germline V gene are LGHNA and YSLEER. This chain's CDR3 is CASSLGTMGYNEQFF. CDR3 nucleotide sequence: TGCGCCAGCAGCCTCGGGACTATGGGATACAATGAGCAGTTCTTC.

The V gene is TRBV10-3, the J gene TRBJ1-4; maybe TRBD1 (6 bases). The V end lost 4 bases, the J end lost 8 bases, and 17 bases lay between the germline ends. The CDR3 length is 15 residues. Germline V gene data show CDR1 as ENHRY and CDR2 as SYGVKD. The CDR3 region has the DNA TGTGCCATCAGTGTTGCGGGGGGCATTGCGGAAAAACTGTTTTTT. This sequence encodes CAISVAGGIAEKLFF.